The sequence of this T cell receptor (beta chain) was determined in a study of T cells expressing NK-cell markers. Study-wide background: Cells sorted as CD3+CD56+NKG2C+, CD3+CD56+NKG2C- and CD3+CD56-NKG2C+ T cells supplied the TCR beta repertoires. The sequencing cohort of eight donors included seven HCMV-seropositive individuals and one seronegative individual. Study outcomes and limitations: Several donors likewise had their CD3+CD56-NKG2C+ fraction led by these clonotypes.

Germline values: CDR1 SEHNR, CDR2 FQNEAQ (reference sequence). The CDR3 is 13 residues long. With regard to this clonotype: The antigen is unknown.

As the method of synthesis, 5'RACE template switching with UMIs yielded TCR beta cDNA. From the 5' RACE reads, TCRdb lists one entry per CDR3 protein and no DNA. The sample has more than 400,000 distinct CDR3 sequences, and its top ten clones hold approximately 6.8%. Sequencing was done on a sample of blood T cells: a sorted CD56 or NKG2C T cell subset, CD4+ or CD8+ T cells, or bulk PBMC T cells (not recorded which). The rearrangement links TRBV7-9 to TRBJ1-2; the TRBD1 assignment by TCRdb is unverifiable without DNA. This receptor was taken from a woman between 18 and 75 years old in good health. CDR3 in amino acids: CASSRDTNYGYTF.